This paragraph covers one T cell receptor (beta chain) sequence. What it binds is not known. The junction shows a germline mismatch at one end, possibly a read error. The data are from a study of cytomegalovirus exposure and HLA in healthy donors. Whole-study context: About 200 million T cells yielded around 100 million unique TCR beta sequences, as an earlier analysis found. Study-level points and caveats: In a later analysis, CMV-associated beta chains were mostly HLA-associated, it appeared.

The CDR3 is 14 amino acids. Germline CDR1 is SSHAT and CDR2 is FNYEAQ (reference sequence). Researchers ran the PCR with 60 Vbeta and 13 Jbeta primers. Here immunoSEQ multiplex PCR was the method, and the copy in TCRdb shows in-frame clones only, minus some. The profile shows about 160,000 clones, around three quarters of them singletons. The clonotype comes from a man between 35 and 55 years old in good health and CMV-seropositive. This rearrangement joins TRBV7-7 to TRBJ2-2; no definite D call. Material: PBMCs. CDR3 sequence reads: CASSLGRGTGELFF. The DNA of the CDR3 is TGTGCTAGCAGCTTAGGTCGAGGCACCGGGGAGCTGTTTTTT.